These 9 T cell receptor beta chains share one sample of origin, sequenced in a study of T cells after yellow fever vaccination. TCRdb re-analysed the 5' RACE reads in MiXCR, keeping a single row per CDR3 protein. The sample has 510,000 or so distinct CDR3 sequences, approximately 21% seen once. The material was PBMCs, obtained 15 days after the yellow fever booster vaccination. The receptors here all came from a man aged 30-40 years who received the YFV17D yellow fever vaccine.

The chain combines TRBV5-1 with TRBJ1-1; D uncertain. Germline lookup yields CDR1 SGHRS and CDR2 YFSETQ. CDR3 length: 13 residues. The germline V and J ends were trimmed by 2 bases and 2 bases, with 7 bases remaining between them. CDR3 DNA sequence: TGCGCCAGCAGCTTTTATGGAAACACTGAAGCTTTCTTT. Protein sequence: CASSFYGNTEAFF.

The CDR3 region is CASRDRGSTDTQYF. Here the CDR3 DNA reads TGTGCCAGCCGGGACCGGGGGAGCACAGATACGCAGTATTTT. The rearrangement uses TRBV12-3 or TRBV12-4 and TRBJ2-3, with D possibly being TRBD2 (6 bases). CDR3 length equals 14 residues. Trimming cost V 8 bases and J 0 bases, with 12 bases left between them.

This clonotype was recorded a few times. CDR3 nucleotides: TGCAGTGCTAGAGGGACTAGCGGGAGCCCAGAGACCCAGTACTTC. It codes for CSARGTSGSPETQYF. The chain has TRBV20-1 and TRBJ2-5, with 13 bases matching TRBD2. From germline, CDR1 is DFQATT and CDR2 SNEGSKA (reference sequence). Germline trimming cut 1 base from V and 4 bases from J; bases unmatched to any gene: 3. This CDR3 spans 15 amino acids.

The V call is TRBV7-2, the J call TRBJ2-3, with a possible D match to TRBD2 (6 bases). Trimming shortened V by 0 bases and J by 6 bases, and 22 bases separated the two germline ends. The CDR3 extends over 18 amino acids. In germline, CDR1 is SGHTA, CDR2 FQGNSA. CDR3 DNA: TGTGCCAGCAGCTTAGCGGGGCTCCGGGACTTGAGAAGGGATACGCAGTATTTT. This encodes CASSLAGLRDLRRDTQYF.

This clonotype has just one count. The chain couples TRBV5-4 to TRBJ2-2, with 9 bases identical to TRBD2. CDR1 and CDR2 (germline): SGHNT, YYREEE (reference sequence). This CDR3 comprises 16 residues. V lost 1 base and J lost 6; bases outside the gene matches: 7. CDR3 protein: CASSLMTSGFAGELFF. For the CDR3, the DNA is TGTGCCAGCAGCTTGATGACTAGCGGATTCGCCGGGGAGCTGTTTTTT.

This clonotype was seen repeatedly, ten times or more. The CDR3, as DNA: TGCGCCAGCAGCTTGACGGACTCCAATGAGCAGTTCTTC. It encodes CASSLTDSNEQFF. The V gene is TRBV5-1, the J gene TRBJ2-1; TRBD2 might be the D (5 bases). The germline V gene has CDR1 SGHRS and CDR2 YFSETQ. The length of the CDR3 is 13 residues. The V gene lost 1 base and the J gene lost 6 bases, with 8 bases spanning the gap.

This clonotype was found a few times. The chain uses TRBV19 and TRBJ2-7; D gene ambiguous. The germline gives CDR1 LNHDA, CDR2 SQIVND (reference sequence). Deletions cut 4 bases from V and 7 bases from J, with 8 bases between. The CDR3 contains 11 residues. CDR3 residues: CASSTVGEQYF. In DNA, the CDR3 is TGTGCCAGTAGTACCGTCGGAGAGCAGTACTTC. The full variable domain, its missing parts supplied by reference TRBV19 and TRBJ2-7, is DGGITQSPKYLFRKEGQNVTLSCEQNLNHDAMYWYRQDPGQGLRLIYYSQIVNDFQKGDIAEGYSVSREKKESFPLTVTSAQKNPTAFYLCASSTVGEQYFGPGTRLTVT.

The chain carries TRBV10-3 and TRBJ2-7; D may be TRBD1 (6 bases). The CDR3 has 14 amino acids. The V gene's germline CDR1 is ENHRY and CDR2 SYGVKD. V was pared by 8 bases and J by 3 bases, with 17 bases between. As DNA, the CDR3 is TGTGCCATCGGACCCGGTAGGGACAACTACGAGCAGTACTTC. Its translation is CAIGPGRDNYEQYF.

This clonotype was detected a few times. This chain links TRBV10-3 with TRBJ2-7, with a tentative D call TRBD1 (6 bases). In germline, CDR1 is ENHRY, CDR2 SYGVKD. V was shortened by 3 bases and J by 5 bases, with 17 bases between the two germline ends. The CDR3 length is 15 residues. As DNA, the CDR3 is TGTGCCATCAGTGATTGGAACAGGGAAGGCGACGAGCAGTACTTC. This gives the protein CAISDWNREGDEQYF.